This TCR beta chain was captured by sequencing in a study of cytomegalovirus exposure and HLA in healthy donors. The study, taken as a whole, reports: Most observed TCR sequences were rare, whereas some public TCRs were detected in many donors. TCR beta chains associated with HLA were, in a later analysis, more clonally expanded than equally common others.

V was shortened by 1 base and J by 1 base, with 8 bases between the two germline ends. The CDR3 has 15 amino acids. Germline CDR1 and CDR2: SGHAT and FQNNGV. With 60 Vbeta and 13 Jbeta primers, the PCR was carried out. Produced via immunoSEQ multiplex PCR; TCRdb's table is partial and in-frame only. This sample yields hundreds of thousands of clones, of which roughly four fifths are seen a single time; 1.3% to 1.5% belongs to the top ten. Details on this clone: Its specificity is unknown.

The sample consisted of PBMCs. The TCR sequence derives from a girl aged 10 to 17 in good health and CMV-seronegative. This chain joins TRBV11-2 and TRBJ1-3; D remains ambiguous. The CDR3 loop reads CASSLVGSSGNTIYF. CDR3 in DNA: TGTGCCAGCAGCTTAGTGGGCAGTTCTGGAAACACCATATATTTT. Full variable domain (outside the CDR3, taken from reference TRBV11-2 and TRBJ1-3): EAGVAQSPRYKIIEKRQSVAFWCNPISGHATLYWYQQILGQGPKLLIQFQNNGVVDDSQLPKDRFSAERLKGVDSTLKIQPAKLEDSAVYLCASSLVGSSGNTIYFGEGSWLTVV.